Each of the 8 T cell receptor beta chains below was sequenced from the same sample in a study of blood T cell repertoires in COVID-19. Some clones are missing from TCRdb's copy, which holds only in-frame ones; the method was immunoSEQ multiplex PCR. The sample lists under 500,000 clones; about 85% were seen once. What was sequenced was PBMCs or T cells enriched from blood (not recorded which). The receptors originated from a woman aged 18 to 35 with acute COVID-19.

The CDR3 sequence: CATSFVTGTDTQYF. Written as DNA, the CDR3 is TGTGCCACCAGTTTTGTCACAGGCACAGATACGCAGTATTTT. V usage is TRBV15 and J usage is TRBJ2-3; D gene uncertain. The CDR3 is 14 residues long. Germline V gene lookup returns CDR1 LNHNV and CDR2 YYDKDF (reference sequence). Between the trimmed V and J ends, which lost 6 bases and 1 base, there was a span of 11 bases.

The chain recombines TRBV4-2 with TRBJ1-6, with D tentatively TRBD1 (6 bases). Germline CDR1 is LGHNA and CDR2 is YNFKEQ. The CDR3 loop spans 17 amino acids. The V end lost 0 bases, the J end lost 3 bases, and 12 bases lay between the germline ends. Here the CDR3 reads CASSQDGGAGYNSPLHF. CDR3 sequence (DNA): TGTGCCAGCAGCCAAGACGGGGGGGCTGGCTATAATTCACCCCTCCACTTT.

This clone was found a few times. The chain recombines TRBV30 with TRBJ2-1, with D tentatively TRBD2 (5 bases). The CDR3 is 16 residues long. V gave up 2 bases and J gave up 5 bases, with 19 bases separating them. The germline V gene encodes CDR1 GTSNPN and CDR2 SVGIG (reference sequence). In DNA, the CDR3 is TGTGCCTGGAGTCCGCCTGACTATCCCCCCAACAATGAGCAGTTCTTC. This sequence encodes CAWSPPDYPPNNEQFF. The full variable domain, in which reference TRBV30 and TRBJ2-1 provide the parts outside the CDR3, is SQTIHQWPATLVQPVGSPLSLECTVEGTSNPNLYWYRQAAGRGLQLLFYSVGIGQISSEVPQNLSASRPQDRQFILSSKKLLLSDSGFYLCAWSPPDYPPNNEQFFGPGTRLTVL.

This chain uses TRBV14 with TRBJ2-5, with a weak D call TRBD1 (6 bases). This CDR3 region has 13 residues. Germline values: CDR1 SGHDN, CDR2 FVKESK. V lost 5 bases and J 5 bases, leaving 12 bases between the germline ends. The CDR3 here is CASSFRGVETQYF. CDR3 DNA sequence: TGTGCCAGCAGCTTCAGGGGTGTCGAGACCCAGTACTTC.

The rearrangement uses TRBV14 and TRBJ2-7, with unresolved D. Trimming left V 0 bases short and J 2 bases short, with 8 bases between. Germline V gene lookup returns CDR1 SGHDN and CDR2 FVKESK. The CDR3 consists of 14 residues. The CDR3 bases are TGTGCCAGCAGCCAAGAAATCGGTCCCTACGAGCAGTACTTC. Residues: CASSQEIGPYEQYF.

The rearrangement links TRBV5-1 to TRBJ2-7; 9 nucleotides align to TRBD1. After removal of 2 bases from V and 7 bases from J, the junction contained 13 bases not matched to a gene. The CDR3 has 16 residues. CDR1 SGHRS and CDR2 YFSETQ come from the germline V gene. The chain's CDR3 is CASSFGQGLPPGEQYF. The CDR3 DNA reads as TGCGCCAGCAGCTTTGGACAGGGGCTGCCCCCGGGGGAGCAGTACTTC.

This chain uses TRBV5-5 with TRBJ2-7; TRBD2 matches 12 bases. Germline V gene lookup returns CDR1 SGHKS and CDR2 YYEKEE (reference sequence). The length of the CDR3 is 17 residues. V trimming: 4 bases; J trimming: 3 bases; junction bases outside the gene matches: 11. CDR3 DNA: TGTGCCAGCAGCGGACAACTAGCGGGGGGCACACTCTACGAGCAGTACTTC. Protein: CASSGQLAGGTLYEQYF.

The CDR3 region is CASTPGTGEGDTQYF. CDR3 in DNA: TGTGCCAGCACTCCCGGGACAGGGGAAGGAGATACGCAGTATTTT. The chain joins TRBV11-1 to TRBJ2-3; TRBD1 matches at 10 bases. CDR1 is SGHAT and CDR2 is FQDESV in the germline V gene (reference sequence). This CDR3 comprises 15 residues. J was trimmed by 5 bases and V by 7 bases; bases with no gene match: 9. The full variable domain, its missing parts supplied by reference TRBV11-1 and TRBJ2-3, is EAEVAQSPRYKITEKSQAVAFWCDPISGHATLYWYRQILGQGPELLVQFQDESVVDDSQLPKDRFSAERLKGVDSTLKIQPAELGDSAMYLCASTPGTGEGDTQYFGPGTRLTVL.